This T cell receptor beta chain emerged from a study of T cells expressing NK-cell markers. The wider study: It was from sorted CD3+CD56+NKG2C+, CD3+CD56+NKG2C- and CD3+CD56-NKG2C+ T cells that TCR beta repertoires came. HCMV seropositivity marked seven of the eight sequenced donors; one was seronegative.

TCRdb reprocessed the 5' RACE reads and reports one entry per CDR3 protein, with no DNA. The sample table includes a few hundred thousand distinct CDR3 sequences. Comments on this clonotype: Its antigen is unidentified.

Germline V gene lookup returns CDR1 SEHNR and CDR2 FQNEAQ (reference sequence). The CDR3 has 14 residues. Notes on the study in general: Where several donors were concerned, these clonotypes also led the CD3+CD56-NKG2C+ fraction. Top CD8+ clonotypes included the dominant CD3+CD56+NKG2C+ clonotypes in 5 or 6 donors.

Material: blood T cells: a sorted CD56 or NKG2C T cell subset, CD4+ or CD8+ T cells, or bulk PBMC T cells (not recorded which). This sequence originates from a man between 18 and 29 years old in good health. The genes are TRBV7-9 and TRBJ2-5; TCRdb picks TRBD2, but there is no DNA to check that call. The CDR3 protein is CASSVRGSKETQYF.